This T cell receptor beta chain derives from a study of cytomegalovirus exposure and HLA in healthy donors (dated by TCRdb to 2016 to 2017). For the study in its entirety: According to an earlier analysis of several hundred of the donors, about 179 million T cells yielded over 100 million unique TCR beta sequences and around 280 Gb of sequence data. An early release covering around 630 HLA-typed donors comprised 250 to 350 gigabases of sequencing data and around 80 million unique TCR sequences. Among the roughly 400 genotyped donors, approximately 81% belonged to the genetic ancestry cluster associated with self-reported Caucasian donors. The aim of the study was to test whether cataloging public T cell receptors could identify signatures of past pathogen exposure. The T cell repertoires of 700 or so subjects were profiled by immunosequencing and related to cytomegalovirus serostatus. A separate validation cohort of about 110 different subjects was used in addition to the 666-subject first cohort. High-throughput TCR immunosequencing, statistical association of individual TCRs with disease status, and machine learning were combined to predict cytomegalovirus infection status. In a later analysis, previously published TCR beta repertoires from hundreds of donors were re-analyzed and high-resolution HLA genotyping was added so that TCR occurrence patterns could be studied. Rather than using new phenotypic data, the later analysis identified candidate immune exposures from TCR beta sequences and from how often those sequences occurred across donors. To decide whether each TCR beta V gene segment behaved as functional or pseudogenic, an earlier analysis of some 540 of the donors relied on high-throughput TCR beta sequencing. Donor age, sex, ethnicity and CMV serostatus were collected together with the repertoire data. In a later genetic analysis, genome-wide SNP genotypes for about three fifths of the roughly 670 donors were used, and that subset was treated as a discovery cohort. Every repertoire in the discovery cohort had been generated on one and the same sequencing platform. Class I and class II HLA loci were covered by the typing at four-digit resolution. The number of typed donors differed by locus: about 620-640 for A, B, C, DRB1 and DQB1; 500 to 550 for DQA1; some 590 for DPA1; and about 450 for DPB1. Five DR-DQ haplotypes were handled as single units for association and clustering because linkage in the cohort was strong. Among almost 400 genotyped donors of the cohort, an average of approximately 240,000 unique TCR beta nucleotide sequences were sequenced per donor, approximately 20% of them non-productive. What the work shows at the level of the full study, not this receptor alone: The study gave a list of about 170 TCR beta chains associated with cytomegalovirus. In a later analysis, the rate of TCR association differed among HLA loci, with DRB1 alleles having the most associated TCRs and HLA-C alleles having the fewest. In a later analysis, some 18,000 TCR beta sequences were associated with specific HLA alleles at a false discovery rate of 0.05. A cluster of highly shared sequence variants was judged likely to be a technical artifact of the sequencing pipeline. The earlier analysis of 587 of the donors excluded 15 to 20 rarely observed V segments, including chromosome 9 orphons, because counts were too low. In vitro tests confirmed that a few of the cytomegalovirus-associated TCR beta chains recognize cytomegalovirus antigens. Most TCR sequences were seen in very few donors, while some public TCRs were found in many individuals. The classifier was reported to diagnose cytomegalovirus status with high specificity and sensitivity in both the original and validation cohorts. When HLA alleles, especially DR and DQ, strongly co-occurred, attributing TCR associations to individual alleles was difficult. In an earlier analysis of approximately 590 of the donors, most TCR beta V segments were observed in productive rearrangements about 87% or about 30% of the time, broadly matching IMGT annotations. Because HLA typing was missing for some donors at each locus, association tests included only the typed subset. A later analysis found that most CMV-associated TCR beta chains appeared HLA-restricted, with HLA associations seemingly driven largely by CMV exposure. For the cohort, immune exposure information was limited to CMV serostatus. A later analysis reported that several top co-occurrence clusters appeared linked to parvovirus B19, influenza, CMV and Epstein-Barr virus. In a later analysis, HLA-associated TCR beta chains showed more clonal expansion and lower generation probabilities than non-associated chains that were equally common. The presence/absence analyses assumed that sequencing depth was roughly uniform across donors, and that assumption may not be true. Linkage disequilibrium might explain the correlated functional status among segregating V segments, but an unknown experimental factor could not be ruled out. An association between a missense DCLRE1C variant and V-gene and J-gene trimming of TCR beta chains was found in a later genetic analysis and replicated in an independent cohort. The authors suggested that the approach could potentially be extended to other disease states and immunological phenotypes. Because the 87-base-pair reads could not distinguish some IMGT-functional V segments, including TRBV6-2 and TRBV6-3, those segments were excluded. According to a later genetic analysis, donors in an Asian-associated ancestry cluster had fewer N-insertions in productive TCRs than the roughly 670-donor mean. A further reported finding was that TCR beta sequences accurately predicted the HLA-A and HLA-B alleles for most subjects in the first cohort. This cohort had only TCR beta chains sequenced, and the lack of alpha or paired-chain data limited which features could be detected.

In regard to this clone: It has no known antigen specificity. One base away there is no much larger clone; base qualities are not given.

The cohort comprised some 680 healthy bone marrow donors. At the time of sampling, all cohort members were nominally healthy, though unrecorded immune exposures were likely present. The donor was CMV seropositive and belonged to the group of some 290 seropositive cohort members. Each donor provided a peripheral blood sample, and peripheral blood mononuclear cells were used for TCR beta sequencing. Genomic DNA extraction from the blood cell samples was performed with the Qiagen DNeasy Blood Extraction Kit. Libraries were prepared through the immunoSEQ multiplex PCR assay. For the multiplex PCR, a mixture combining 60 forward primers for TCR Vbeta segments and 13 reverse primers for TCR Jbeta segments was used. The CDR3 region of rearranged TCR beta genes was amplified from genomic DNA by a multiplex PCR assay. The amplified TCR beta libraries were sequenced on the Illumina HiSeq System as 87-base-pair reads. The original pipeline was this. A later analysis counted some 74 million unique TCR beta chains across the 550 to 800 repertoires, and about 10 million of these chains were shared by at least two donors. A nearest-neighbor algorithm error-corrected the raw reads and collapsed the reads into unique sequences, merging closely related sequences to remove PCR and sequencing errors. V, D and J gene segments were assigned by aligning CDR3 sequences to IMGT reference sequences. For a sequence to be retained, at least a six-nucleotide match to both a V gene segment and a J gene segment was required. Rearrangements were called productive when the CDR3 lacked stop codons and stayed in frame with V and J; all others were non-productive. CDR3 was defined by IMGT convention, running from the second conserved V-encoded cysteine to the conserved J-encoded phenylalanine. In an earlier analysis of around 540 of the donors, sequences lacking an unambiguous match to a single V gene segment were excluded. In an earlier analysis of a few hundred of the donors, V segments were called functional above 56.7% productive rearrangements and were called segregating when the between-donor standard deviation exceeded 5%. A statistical classification framework was developed to diagnose cytomegalovirus status using the catalog of TCR beta chain sequences. V and J gene assignment, in a later analysis, came from comparing TCR nucleotide sequences with IMGT/GENE-DB human TR gene sequences. A later analysis assigned CDR3 sequences and most-parsimonious VDJ recombination scenarios with the TCRdist pipeline. In a later analysis, each TCR beta chain was defined by its CDR3 amino acid sequence together with its V-gene family, and reads without a unique V-gene family were excluded. To address suspected cross-contamination and a sequencing artifact, a later analysis removed approximately 590 highly shared, low-generation-probability nucleotide sequences. A later analysis calculated a clonal expansion index for each public chain from normalized within-repertoire ranks of inferred template counts. Generation probabilities in a later analysis came from a VDJ recombination model fitted to out-of-frame rearrangements, and those results were checked against IGoR. Hypergeometric tests were used in a later analysis to score TCR-TCR, TCR-HLA and TCR-CMV co-occurrence, with a repertoire-size bias correction applied to the TCR pairs. In a later analysis, false discovery rates were estimated by permuting HLA or CMV assignments 20 times. A later analysis grouped co-occurring TCRs with DBSCAN, adding TCRdist sequence similarity when clustering within HLA-allele-positive subsets. Repertoires with fewer than 30,000 or more than 120,000 public chains were left out of co-occurrence clustering, as were a handful of repertoires with anomalous nucleotide sharing. TCRdb stores this immuneACCESS table with in-frame sequences only. Part of the clones is absent; in the studies checked, under half of the shortfall reflects unresolved V genes, and no reason is known for the rest. That table gives V, J and clone size, and the DNA gave D and trimming. Across this sample there are over 75,000 clones, with roughly four fifths seen only once. The ten top clones hold less than 4% of the sample.

V lost 5 bases and J lost 1 base; the stretch between them is 12 bases long. Counted from cysteine to phenylalanine, this CDR3 has 15 amino acids. Just the 45-base CDR3 DNA is kept, in frame starting at base 1. For CDR1 and CDR2, the germline V gene lists MNHEY and SVGAGI. The sample taken for sequencing was PBMCs. The sequence came from a young man in good health and CMV-seropositive. Here the chain combines TRBV6-5 and TRBJ2-1; a tentative D call is TRBD1 (5 bases match). The DNA sequence is TGTGCCAGCAGTAGACAGTCTACTTCCTACAATGAGCAGTTCTTC. This encodes CASSRQSTSYNEQFF.